A selection of T cell receptor beta chains follows, all from one sample in a study of blood T cell repertoires in COVID-19. The protocol was immunoSEQ multiplex PCR, while the TCRdb copy is restricted to in-frame clones and leaves out a portion. Here the sample spans 350,000 to 450,000 clones, around 87% being singletons. The sample was peripheral blood. These receptors originate from a human donor in a cohort sampled during active COVID-19. Each CDR3 is given with its conserved first and last residue. The order of the fields is V gene, J gene, clone size, D gene, CDR3 DNA, CDR3 protein. D genes are given only for firm matches. Rows may omit the clone size; those that give it use once, few, many or a size class.

>TRBV29-1|TRBJ2-2|.|TRBD2
TGCAGCGCCTTAGCGGAGCGGGGTACCGGGGAGCTGTTTTTT
CSALAERGTGELFF
>TRBV7-2|TRBJ2-5|once|.
TGTGCCAGCAGTTCCGGAGGGTCCCAGTACTTC
CASSSGGSQYF
>TRBV2|TRBJ1-2|.|.
TGTGCCAGCAGTGAACGCCCAGCTAACTATGGCTACACCTTC
CASSERPANYGYTF
>TRBV29-1|TRBJ2-1|.|.
TGCAGCGTCGGGGATGAGCAGTTCTTC
CSVGDEQFF
>TRBV2|TRBJ1-2|once|.
TGTGCCAGCCGCGGACGGAGGGGTTCTAACTATGGCTACACCTTC
CASRGRRGSNYGYTF
>TRBV19|TRBJ2-1|once|.
TGTGCCAGTAGTAAGGGACACCGAGACGACAATGAGCAGTTCTTC
CASSKGHRDDNEQFF
>TRBV5-6|TRBJ1-2|.|.
TGTGCCAGCAGCTCGTTGAGGGTTAGGGAAGATGGCTACACCTTC
CASSSLRVREDGYTF
>TRBV2|TRBJ2-2|.|.
TGTGCCAGCAGTCAGACTAACACCGGGGAGCTGTTTTTT
CASSQTNTGELFF
>TRBV5-1|TRBJ2-3|.|TRBD2
TGCGCCAGCAGCTCTGGACTAGCGGGAGGCGCGAGGGGGGATACGCAGTATTTT
CASSSGLAGGARGDTQYF
>TRBV7-2|TRBJ1-4|.|.
TGTGCCAGCAGCCTCGCAGGGCGGGGTAATGAAAAACTGTTTTTT
CASSLAGRGNEKLFF